Listed below are T cell receptor beta chains from one sample, sequenced in a study of blood T cell repertoires in COVID-19. The assay was immunoSEQ multiplex PCR, and TCRdb's table has in-frame clones only and misses some. The sample consists of 150,000 to 200,000 clones, approximately 78% of them appearing once. Sequenced sample: peripheral blood. All receptors come from a human donor in a cohort sampled during active COVID-19. The CDR3 runs from the conserved cysteine through the conserved F or W. Fields, in order: CDR3 length, J gene, clone size, V gene, D gene, CDR3 DNA, CDR3 protein. A D gene is named only where the DNA matches it firmly. Not every row has a clone size; where given, it reads once, few, many or a size class.

15,TRBJ2-7,.,TRBV30,.,TGTGCCTGGGAACCCAGGGGGGACCCCTCCTACGAGCAGTACTTC,CAWEPRGDPSYEQYF
17,TRBJ2-1,.,TRBV6-2/TRBV6-3,.,TGTGCCAGCAGTTACGCGAACACGGGACTTACCATCAATGAGCAGTTCTTC,CASSYANTGLTINEQFF
14,TRBJ2-3,.,TRBV10-2,.,TGCGCCAGCAGAGCTAGCCTAGGAGGAGATACGCAGTATTTT,CASRASLGGDTQYF
14,TRBJ2-1,.,TRBV11-3,.,TGTGCCAGCAGCTTAGGAGGTTCCTACAATGAGCAGTTCTTC,CASSLGGSYNEQFF
19,TRBJ1-1,.,TRBV4-1,TRBD1,TGCGCCAGCAGCCAAGTGGAGGACAGGCGGGGGGTTCAGAACACTGAAGCTTTCTTT,CASSQVEDRRGVQNTEAFF
11,TRBJ2-5,.,TRBV6-5,.,TGTGCCAGCAGTTACCGAGAGACCCAGTACTTC,CASSYRETQYF
13,TRBJ1-3,.,TRBV6-2/TRBV6-3,.,TGTGCCAGCAGTTTCGCGACTGGAAACACCATATATTTT,CASSFATGNTIYF
15,TRBJ2-7,.,TRBV27,.,TGTGCCAGCAGTTTATCGGGACAAGGGTCCTACGAGCAGTACTTC,CASSLSGQGSYEQYF
15,TRBJ2-7,many,TRBV2,.,TGTGCCAGCAGTCCCGACAGGCATAGCTCCTACGAGCAGTACTTC,CASSPDRHSSYEQYF
13,TRBJ1-3,.,TRBV11-2,TRBD1,TGTGCCAGCAGCAGGGGGCTAGGAAACACCATATATTTT,CASSRGLGNTIYF
14,TRBJ2-1,.,TRBV5-1,TRBD1,TGCGCCAGCAGCTTCAGGACAGGGTACAATGAGCAGTTCTTC,CASSFRTGYNEQFF
14,TRBJ1-3,.,TRBV5-6,.,TGTGCCAGCAGCTTGGGTCCTTCTGGAAACACCATATATTTT,CASSLGPSGNTIYF
13,TRBJ2-7,few,TRBV7-2,TRBD1,TGTGCCAGCATGGGCAGGGGGCTGAGCGAGCAGTACTTC,CASMGRGLSEQYF
15,TRBJ2-1,.,TRBV6-5,TRBD2,TGTGCCAGCAGTCCGCGGACTAGCGGCTACAATGAGCAGTTCTTC,CASSPRTSGYNEQFF
14,TRBJ2-7,.,TRBV27,.,TGTGCCAGCAGCATATCCCGACCAGGGGCCGAGCAGTACTTC,CASSISRPGAEQYF
18,TRBJ2-1,.,TRBV18,.,TGTGCCAGCTCACACTTAACCCCCGACACGTCCTCCTACAATGAGCAGTTCTTC,CASSHLTPDTSSYNEQFF
14,TRBJ2-7,few,TRBV12-5,.,TGTGCTAGTGGTTTGGTGACAACTTCCTACGAGCAGTACTTC,CASGLVTTSYEQYF
13,TRBJ2-5,.,TRBV5-6,.,TGTGCCAGCAGCCCGGGGGTAGCAGAGACCCAGTACTTC,CASSPGVAETQYF
14,TRBJ1-2,few,TRBV9,.,TGTGCCAGCAGCGTAGCCTCTTATAACTATGGCTACACCTTC,CASSVASYNYGYTF
14,TRBJ2-2,.,TRBV11-2,.,TGTGCCAGCAGCAAAGACTATGAGGTCGGGGAGCTGTTTTTT,CASSKDYEVGELFF
15,TRBJ1-5,.,TRBV6-6,.,TGTGCCAGCAGTTATCTAGGGCAGGGCGGTCAGCCCCAGCATTTT,CASSYLGQGGQPQHF
14,TRBJ1-5,.,TRBV6-5,TRBD1,TGTGCCAGCAGGCAGGGGGCGCCAGGTCAGCCCCAGCATTTT,CASRQGAPGQPQHF
16,TRBJ2-7,.,TRBV28,TRBD1,TGTGCCAGCAGTTCCCCGACAGGGAAGAGCATCTACGAGCAGTACTTC,CASSSPTGKSIYEQYF
14,TRBJ2-3,.,TRBV6-5,TRBD2,TGTGCCAGCAGGGGACTAGCGTACACAGATACGCAGTATTTT,CASRGLAYTDTQYF
15,TRBJ2-5,.,TRBV11-3,TRBD1,TGTGCCAGCAGCTTAACCCGGGACAGGGCGCAGACCCAGTACTTC,CASSLTRDRAQTQYF
15,TRBJ2-5,once,TRBV4-3,TRBD1,TGCGCCAGCAGCCTCGGAACAGGGGACCAAGAGACCCAGTACTTC,CASSLGTGDQETQYF
13,TRBJ2-7,.,TRBV5-4,TRBD1,TGTGCCAGCAGCCACGCAGGGGGACGGGAGCAGTACTTC,CASSHAGGREQYF
16,TRBJ2-3,.,TRBV10-2,TRBD1,TGCGCCAGCAGGATGATGACAGGGAAGGTCCCAGATACGCAGTATTTT,CASRMMTGKVPDTQYF
14,TRBJ2-1,.,TRBV11-3,.,TGTGCCAGCAGCTTGTCCGCCGAGTACAATGAGCAGTTCTTC,CASSLSAEYNEQFF
13,TRBJ1-5,few,TRBV10-3,TRBD1,TGTGCCATCAGTGGGGACAGGGTCCAGCCCCAGCATTTT,CAISGDRVQPQHF
14,TRBJ1-5,few,TRBV2,TRBD1,TGTGCCAGCAGTAGAGGGACAGCACGGCAGCCCCAGCATTTT,CASSRGTARQPQHF
15,TRBJ2-1,once,TRBV13,TRBD2,TGTGCCAGCAGCTTAGGGCGGGAGGGCCGTCATGAGCAGTTCTTC,CASSLGREGRHEQFF
10,TRBJ2-2,.,TRBV19,.,TGTGCCAGCCAGTGGGGGGAGCTGTTTTTT,CASQWGELFF